This T cell receptor (beta chain) was profiled in a study of T cell repertoires in cytomegalovirus infection. In regard to this clonotype: Its antigen is still unknown.

TCRdb called the reads again in MiXCR, with one record for every CDR3 protein. The sample comprises approximately 500,000 distinct CDR3 sequences, 15% to 20% of which are singletons, and about 24% rests with the top ten. Regarding the study as a whole: The cumulative frequency of public TCR beta families distinguished individuals who carried CMV together with the relevant HLA. HLA-C-restricted CMV clonotypes gave the most frequent clonotype in two of eight donors.

Germline trimming cut 3 bases from V and 4 bases from J; bases unmatched to any gene: 3. This CDR3 is built from 14 residues. The clonotype comes from a human donor in good health (CMV status not recorded). Some clones in this sample may be carry-over from other donors' samples. The chain carries TRBV23-1 and TRBJ2-1, with 7 bases that match TRBD1. TRBV23-1 is an ORF, and what it does is uncertain. The sequenced material came from CD8+ T cells from PBMCs. The CDR3 region has the DNA TGCGCCAGCAGTCACCTGGACAGGTACAATGAGCAGTTCTTC. It yields the protein CASSHLDRYNEQFF.